Each of the 17 T cell receptor beta chains below was sequenced from the same sample in a study of blood T cell repertoires in COVID-19. The assay was immunoSEQ multiplex PCR, and TCRdb's table has in-frame clones only and misses some. The sample lists around 130,000 clones, 84% occurring once. The sequencing input was PBMCs or T cells enriched from blood (not recorded which). The receptor source for this set is a man in his forties with acute COVID-19.

The genes are TRBV10-2 and TRBJ2-7; 9 positions agree with TRBD1. Germline values: CDR1 WSHSY, CDR2 SAAADI. The CDR3 runs 13 residues. V was clipped by 4 bases and J by 5 bases; unmatched bases: 3. The CDR3 protein is CASSGQGGNEQYF. Here the CDR3 DNA reads TGCGCCAGCAGTGGACAGGGGGGGAACGAGCAGTACTTC.

The genes are TRBV4-2 and TRBJ1-6, with D possibly matching TRBD1 (6 bases). The CDR3 has 16 amino acids. Trimming pared 4 bases from V and 9 bases from J, leaving 19 bases between. Germline V gene lookup returns CDR1 LGHNA and CDR2 YNFKEQ. CDR3 protein: CASSPRRGGPGSPLHF. CDR3 in DNA: TGTGCCAGCAGCCCGAGAAGGGGGGGTCCGGGTTCACCCCTCCACTTT.

To note about this clone: Other DNA sequences in this sample translate to the same CDR3. This chain joins TRBV12-3 or TRBV12-4 and TRBJ1-1, with D perhaps matching TRBD1 (5 bases). This CDR3 has 13 amino acids. The germline V and J ends were trimmed by 4 bases and 3 bases, with 9 bases remaining between them. The chain's CDR3 is CASSSWGDTEAFF. CDR3 sequence (DNA): TGTGCCAGCAGTTCCTGGGGGGACACTGAAGCTTTCTTT.

The V call is TRBV12-3 or TRBV12-4, the J call TRBJ2-7; D may be TRBD1 (5 bases). This CDR3 is built from 13 residues. The V gene lost 1 base and the J gene lost 3 bases, with 7 bases spanning the gap. The chain's CDR3 is CASSLDTGYEQYF. The CDR3 DNA follows: TGTGCCAGCAGTTTAGATACAGGCTACGAGCAGTACTTC.

This clone is a singleton in its sample. This chain connects TRBV7-9 to TRBJ2-7, with a weak D call TRBD2 (5 bases). Deletions cut 5 bases from V and 2 bases from J, with 16 bases between. The CDR3 has 15 residues. Germline V lookup: CDR1 SEHNR, CDR2 FQNEAQ (reference sequence). Here the CDR3 reads CASSLRLTPPYEQYF. CDR3 nucleotides: TGTGCCAGCAGCCTGCGACTAACTCCCCCCTACGAGCAGTACTTC.

The V and J genes are TRBV7-9 and TRBJ1-6, with TRBD1 identical over 8 bases. J was trimmed by 0 bases and V by 6 bases; bases with no gene match: 4. Germline V gene sequence: CDR1 SEHNR, CDR2 FQNEAQ (reference sequence). The CDR3 runs to 16 residues. The CDR3 protein is CASRMQGASYNSPLHF. In DNA form, the CDR3 reads TGTGCCAGCAGGATGCAGGGGGCCTCCTATAATTCACCCCTCCACTTT.

V gene TRBV7-3 combines with J gene TRBJ2-5; TRBD2 matches 9 bases. V shed 5 bases and J 6 bases; nucleotides not matched to a gene: 10. CDR1 and CDR2 (germline): SGHTA, FQGTGA. This CDR3 is 15 amino acids long. The CDR3 sequence: CASSALAGVRKTQYF. CDR3 sequence (DNA): TGTGCCAGCAGCGCCTTAGCGGGAGTCCGGAAGACCCAGTACTTC.

The rearrangement links TRBV7-2 to TRBJ2-6; D is possibly TRBD2 (6 bases). The CDR3 totals 15 residues. The V end lost 5 bases, the J end lost 0 bases, and 8 bases lay between the germline ends. Germline V CDR1 and CDR2: SGHTA, FQGNSA. The DNA of the CDR3 is TGTGCCAGCAGCCCCGGGAGCTCTGGGGCCAACGTCCTGACTTTC. It is translated as CASSPGSSGANVLTF.

V is TRBV11-1 and J is TRBJ2-1, with 7 bases identical to TRBD1. V lost 5 bases and J lost 13; bases outside the gene matches: 8. The CDR3 extends over 12 amino acids. CDR1 is SGHAT and CDR2 is FQDESV in the germline V gene (reference sequence). CDR3 sequence: CASSPLQGLQFF. In DNA, the CDR3 is TGTGCCAGCAGCCCTTTACAGGGGCTCCAGTTCTTC.

This chain uses TRBV28 with TRBJ2-1; the D is unclear. CDR1 and CDR2 (germline): MDHEN, SYDVKM. The CDR3 runs 12 residues. V was clipped by 11 bases and J by 0 bases, with 8 bases between them. Here the CDR3 reads CALESSYNEQFF. For the CDR3, the DNA is TGTGCCTTGGAGAGCTCCTACAATGAGCAGTTCTTC.

The rearrangement joins TRBV14 to TRBJ2-7; D ambiguous. The V gene's germline CDR1 is SGHDN and CDR2 FVKESK. Deletions cut 4 bases from V and 3 bases from J, with 13 bases between. This CDR3 has 14 amino acids. The CDR3 DNA is TGTGCCAGCAGCCCCCTCGGGTCCTTCTACGAGCAGTACTTC. It specifies CASSPLGSFYEQYF.

The gene calls are TRBV7-3 and TRBJ2-6, with D tentatively TRBD1 (5 bases). V lost 4 bases, J lost 1 base, and 5 bases lay in between. Per germline, CDR1 SGHTA and CDR2 FQGTGA. There are 14 residues in the CDR3. CDR3 bases: TGTGCCAGCAGCTCAGGGTCTGGGGCCAACGTCCTGACTTTC. This encodes CASSSGSGANVLTF.

A remark on this clone: No DNA is shown, since the ends of the CDR3 on it are uncertain; the CDR3 is the one TCRdb lists. V gene TRBV12-3 or TRBV12-4 combines with J gene TRBJ2-2; the table's TRBD2 call for D was not verified on the DNA. The CDR3 extends over 12 residues, inclusive of both ends. The CDR3 sequence: CASSSEPGSCFF.

The V call is TRBV9, the J call TRBJ2-5; TRBD2 is a possible D gene (6 bases). The germline CDR1 and CDR2 sequences are SGDLS and YYNGEE. V gave up 0 bases and J gave up 2 bases, with 14 bases separating them. This CDR3 is built from 16 residues. CDR3 sequence (DNA): TGTGCCAGCAGCGTAGGATGGAGCCGGGGGCAAGAGACCCAGTACTTC. The encoded protein is CASSVGWSRGQETQYF.

This clone came up a few times. The V call is TRBV7-9, the J call TRBJ1-5; possibly TRBD1 for D (6 bases). Trimming pared 5 bases from V and 0 bases from J, leaving 8 bases between. This CDR3 contains 14 residues. From germline, CDR1 is SEHNR and CDR2 FQNEAQ (reference sequence). The CDR3 spells CASSRDISNQPQHF. The CDR3 DNA sequence: TGTGCCAGCAGCCGGGACATTAGCAATCAGCCCCAGCATTTT.

This chain uses TRBV28 with TRBJ1-5, with D unresolved. The V gene lost 10 bases and the J gene lost 5 bases, with 15 bases spanning the gap. This CDR3 has 13 residues. Germline CDR1 is MDHEN and CDR2 is SYDVKM. The chain's CDR3 is CATTTGLYQPQHF. The CDR3 DNA reads as TGTGCCACTACCACCGGTTTATATCAGCCCCAGCATTTT.

This clone was observed a single time. The J gene is TRBJ2-1, the V gene TRBV14, with TRBD2 matching over 12 bases. The germline V gene has CDR1 SGHDN and CDR2 FVKESK. V was pared by 2 bases and J by 1 base, with 6 bases of the junction left unmatched. This CDR3 is 18 amino acids long. The CDR3 sequence is CASSQPLAGGNSYNEQFF. The CDR3 coding sequence is TGTGCCAGCAGCCAACCACTAGCGGGGGGAAATTCCTACAATGAGCAGTTCTTC.